Below are 32 T cell receptor beta chains sequenced from a single sample in a study of blood T cell repertoires in COVID-19. Clones were sequenced by immunoSEQ multiplex PCR, and TCRdb holds only the in-frame ones, with some missing. The sample lists around 190,000 clones; 86% were seen once. Sequenced: peripheral blood. The receptors shown here come from a man aged 45 to 65 with active or convalescent COVID-19.

This chain links TRBV7-3 with TRBJ1-1; D is unresolved. The germline V gene has CDR1 SGHTA and CDR2 FQGTGA. This CDR3 is built from 13 residues. Between the trimmed V and J ends, which lost 6 bases and 6 bases, there was a span of 14 bases. The CDR3 loop is CASSAGERAEAFF. Written as DNA, the CDR3 is TGTGCCAGCAGTGCGGGTGAAAGGGCTGAAGCTTTCTTT.

J is TRBJ2-7 and V is TRBV2; TRBD1 agrees at 11 bases. The CDR3 has 15 amino acids. Unmatched junction bases numbered 4, after V lost 4 bases and J lost 2 bases. Germline V lookup: CDR1 SNHLY, CDR2 FYNNEI. CDR3: CASSVQGQGAYEQYF. In DNA, the CDR3 is TGTGCCAGCAGTGTTCAGGGACAGGGGGCCTACGAGCAGTACTTC.

The V and J genes are TRBV5-6 and TRBJ2-5; tentative D call: TRBD1 (6 bases). Germline V CDR1 and CDR2: SGHDT, YYEEEE. The V end was cut by 6 bases, the J end by 2 bases, with 11 bases between. The CDR3 extends over 13 amino acids. CDR3 in DNA: TGTGCCAGCACCACAGGGAATCAAGAGACCCAGTACTTC. This sequence encodes CASTTGNQETQYF.

The chain has TRBV24-1 and TRBJ2-5; D may be TRBD2 (7 bases). The germline V gene encodes CDR1 KGHDR and CDR2 SFDVKD. Trimming pared 6 bases from V and 5 bases from J, leaving 15 bases between. The CDR3 totals 14 residues. The CDR3 is CATSPRGARETQYF. CDR3 bases: TGTGCCACCAGTCCCCGGGGGGCAAGGGAGACCCAGTACTTC.

This chain links TRBV5-4 with TRBJ2-7; 8 bases align to TRBD2. The CDR3 length is 15 residues. Germline CDR1 SGHNT, CDR2 YYREEE (reference sequence). Trimming cost V 4 bases and J 1 base; bases outside gene matches: 7. The DNA of the CDR3 is TGTGCCAGCAGCCCCGGGGGGGCAGCTTCCTACGAGCAGTACTTC. This codes for CASSPGGAASYEQYF.

The chain uses TRBV9 and TRBJ2-7; D possibly corresponds to TRBD2 (5 bases). Germline CDR1 and CDR2: SGDLS and YYNGEE. V dropped 4 bases and J dropped 2 bases, with 16 bases sitting between them. The CDR3 sequence is 15 residues long. CDR3 region: CASSPEAGVAYEQYF. The CDR3 DNA is TGTGCCAGCAGCCCAGAAGCCGGGGTCGCCTACGAGCAGTACTTC. Full variable domain (outside the CDR3, taken from reference TRBV9 and TRBJ2-7): DSGVTQTPKHLITATGQRVTLRCSPRSGDLSVYWYQQSLDQGLQFLIQYYNGEERAKGNILERFSAQQFPDLHSELNLSSLELGDSALYFCASSPEAGVAYEQYFGPGTRLTVT.

The table lists this clone with a few counts. This chain joins TRBV21-1 and TRBJ1-5; the table assigns TRBD1, which was not confirmed against the DNA. TRBV21-1 is classified as a pseudogene. The CDR3 contains 18 residues. The CDR3 DNA reads as TGTGCCAGCAGCAAGGATCCGGGACAGGGTGGATTCAATCAGCCCCAGCATTTT. This encodes CASSKDPGQGGFNQPQHF.

The chain combines TRBV28 with TRBJ1-3; no reliable D call. The CDR3 totals 12 residues. Germline CDR1 is MDHEN and CDR2 is SYDVKM. The ends were cut back, 5 bases at V and 9 bases at J, with 11 bases in the middle. The CDR3 region is CASSVRVGTIYF. Here the CDR3 DNA reads TGTGCCAGCAGTGTGAGGGTAGGCACCATATATTTT.

As regards this clone: One end of the junction does not line up with germline, which may come from a read error. The chain employs TRBV6-1 and TRBJ2-7; a weak D match, TRBD1 (7 bases). Germline CDR1 MNHNS, CDR2 SASEGT. The CDR3 contains 12 residues. CDR3 loop: CASSEHGGTENF. The CDR3 DNA sequence: TGTGCCAGCAGTGAACACGGCGGGACAGAAAACTTC.

The chain combines TRBV6-6 with TRBJ1-3, with 7 bases fitting TRBD1. Germline CDR1 MNHNY, CDR2 SVGAGI (reference sequence). The J segment lost 0 bases and the V segment lost 10 bases, leaving 9 bases of the junction unmatched. This CDR3 region has 15 residues. CDR3 bases: TGTGCCACCGGGACAGAACTCCTCTCTGGAAACACCATATATTTT. Its translation is CATGTELLSGNTIYF.

This chain connects TRBV5-1 to TRBJ2-7; D might be TRBD2 (6 bases). Germline V CDR1 and CDR2: SGHRS, YFSETQ. CDR3 length: 14 residues. The V end lost 1 base, the J end lost 4 bases, and 12 bases lay between the germline ends. The DNA of the CDR3 is TGCGCCAGCAGCTTGTTGGAGGGAGAGTACGAGCAGTACTTC. Translating gives CASSLLEGEYEQYF.

CDR3 region: CASSLYRNNEQFF. Here the CDR3 DNA reads TGTGCCAGCAGCTTATACAGAAACAATGAGCAGTTCTTC. This chain links TRBV7-9 with TRBJ2-1; no firm D call. Germline values: CDR1 SEHNR, CDR2 FQNEAQ (reference sequence). V was pared by 2 bases and J by 5 bases, with 7 bases between. CDR3 length: 13 residues.

The chain links TRBV9 to TRBJ2-7; TRBD1 aligns across 9 bases. The junction had 4 bases not matched to a gene; V was cut back by 0 bases and J by 6 bases. This CDR3 is built from 14 residues. CDR1 is SGDLS and CDR2 is YYNGEE in the germline V gene. The CDR3 region is CASSVAQGAVEQYF. In DNA form, the CDR3 reads TGTGCCAGCAGCGTAGCACAGGGGGCTGTCGAGCAGTACTTC.

The CDR3 loop reads CASSPGQGETQYF. DNA for the CDR3: TGTGCCAGCAGTCCGGGACAGGGAGAGACCCAGTACTTC. The chain uses TRBV2 and TRBJ2-5, with 9 bases aligning to TRBD1. The ends lost 5 bases at V and 4 bases at J; junction bases unmatched: 2. The germline gives CDR1 SNHLY, CDR2 FYNNEI. The CDR3 contains 13 residues.

This chain joins TRBV27 and TRBJ1-4, with 7 bases fitting TRBD1. CDR3 size: 14 residues. Germline CDR1 and CDR2: MNHEY and SMNVEV (reference sequence). Unmatched junction bases numbered 8, after V lost 6 bases and J lost 7 bases. CDR3 in amino acids: CASRATGQSEKLFF. CDR3 bases: TGTGCCAGCAGGGCAACGGGACAGAGTGAAAAACTGTTTTTT. The full variable domain, in which reference TRBV27 and TRBJ1-4 provide the parts outside the CDR3, is EAQVTQNPRYLITVTGKKLTVTCSQNMNHEYMSWYRQDPGLGLRQIYYSMNVEVTDKGDVPEGYKVSRKEKRNFPLILESPSPNQTSLYFCASRATGQSEKLFFGSGTQLSVL.

The rearrangement links TRBV11-2 to TRBJ2-1; D gene uncertain. This CDR3 spans 11 amino acids. V gave up 5 bases and J gave up 8 bases, with 7 bases separating them. Germline V gene data show CDR1 as SGHAT and CDR2 as FQNNGV. The CDR3 sequence: CASSPQDEQFF. CDR3 bases: TGTGCCAGCAGCCCGCAGGATGAGCAGTTCTTC.

The rearrangement links TRBV7-6 to TRBJ2-1, with D tentatively TRBD1 (5 bases). V was pared by 2 bases and J by 0 bases, with 8 bases between. The germline V gene has CDR1 SGHVS and CDR2 FNYEAQ. CDR3 length: 15 amino acids. CDR3 in amino acids: CASSLQGISYNEQFF. In DNA, the CDR3 is TGTGCCAGCAGCTTACAGGGAATCTCCTACAATGAGCAGTTCTTC. Filled out from reference TRBV7-6 and TRBJ2-1, the complete variable domain reads GAGVSQSPRYKVTKRGQDVALRCDPISGHVSLYWYRQALGQGPEFLTYFNYEAQQDKSGLPNDRFSAERPEGSISTLTIQRTEQRDSAMYRCASSLQGISYNEQFFGPGTRLTVL.

V is TRBV4-2 and J is TRBJ2-1; 8 bases match TRBD2. The germline V gene encodes CDR1 LGHNA and CDR2 YNFKEQ. The CDR3 consists of 16 residues. With 0 bases clipped from V and 9 bases from J, the junction kept 10 bases outside the gene matches. CDR3 in DNA: TGTGCCAGCAGCCAAGATTGGCAGCGGGAGCGTCTTGAGCAGTTCTTC. Residues: CASSQDWQRERLEQFF.

This sequence joins TRBV24-1 and TRBJ2-3, with 8 nucleotides matching TRBD2. J gave up 1 base and V 0 bases, and 5 bases lay outside the gene matches. This CDR3 is built from 17 residues. The V gene's germline CDR1 is KGHDR and CDR2 SFDVKD. The CDR3 loop is CATSDLSGGTRTDTQYF. CDR3 DNA: TGTGCCACCAGTGATTTGAGCGGGGGAACTCGCACAGATACGCAGTATTTT.

The rearrangement joins TRBV27 to TRBJ2-7; TRBD2 aligns across 12 bases. V shed 7 bases and J 3 bases; nucleotides not matched to a gene: 10. CDR1 and CDR2 (germline): MNHEY, SMNVEV (reference sequence). The CDR3 has 16 residues. DNA for the CDR3: TGTGCCAGCACCCCTCCCGGACTAGCGGGGATCTACGAGCAGTACTTC. This codes for CASTPPGLAGIYEQYF.

The chain combines TRBV10-3 with TRBJ2-1; TRBD2 agrees at 9 bases. CDR1 is ENHRY, CDR2 SYGVKD, per germline. The V segment lost 7 bases and the J segment 4 bases; nucleotides outside the gene matches: 5. The CDR3 totals 14 residues. The CDR3 DNA is TGTGCCATCATGATGGCGGGGGGGTACAATGAGCAGTTCTTC. Its translation: CAIMMAGGYNEQFF.

The V call is TRBV29-1, the J call TRBJ1-2; 8 bases agree with TRBD1. Germline trimming cut 8 bases from V and 4 bases from J; bases unmatched to any gene: 9. Germline V CDR1 and CDR2: SQVTM, ANQGSEA. There are 13 residues in the CDR3. Here the CDR3 DNA reads TGCAGCATTAAAGCGGGACAGGCCTATGGCTACACCTTC. It is translated as CSIKAGQAYGYTF. Variable domain in full (rest from reference TRBV29-1 and TRBJ1-2): SAVISQKPSRDICQRGTSLTIQCQVDSQVTMMFWYRQQPGQSLTLIATANQGSEATYESGFVIDKFPISRPNLTFSTLTVSNMSPEDSSIYLCSIKAGQAYGYTFGSGTRLTVV.

The chain joins TRBV10-1 to TRBJ2-4; no reliable D call. V lost 8 bases, J lost 0 bases, and 8 bases lay in between. Per the germline V gene, CDR1 is WNHNN and CDR2 is SYGVQD (reference sequence). This CDR3 contains 13 residues. DNA of the CDR3: TGCGCCAGCGTCTCCTTAGCCAAAAACATTCAGTACTTC. This sequence encodes CASVSLAKNIQYF.

This clone was picked up a small number of times. This chain connects TRBV7-6 to TRBJ2-7; D may be TRBD1 (5 bases). Trimming shortened V by 1 base and J by 5 bases, and 12 bases separated the two germline ends. Per the germline V gene, CDR1 is SGHVS and CDR2 is FNYEAQ. The CDR3 covers 14 residues. The CDR3 DNA reads as TGTGCCAGCAGCTTAGGTCAGGGATCGAACGAGCAGTACTTC. Protein product: CASSLGQGSNEQYF.

The chain links TRBV24-1 to TRBJ2-7; D is possibly TRBD2 (6 bases). This CDR3 region has 12 residues. The germline V gene has CDR1 KGHDR and CDR2 SFDVKD. Trimming pared 9 bases from V and 5 bases from J, leaving 13 bases between. CDR3 residues: CATERETHEQYF. CDR3 nucleotides: TGTGCCACCGAACGGGAGACCCACGAGCAGTACTTC.

This chain connects TRBV5-5 to TRBJ1-5; D remains unclear. Per germline, CDR1 SGHKS and CDR2 YYEKEE (reference sequence). V was shortened by 0 bases and J by 3 bases, with 10 bases between the two germline ends. This CDR3 spans 15 amino acids. The CDR3 loop is CASSLETEPNQPQHF. As DNA, the CDR3 is TGTGCCAGCAGCTTGGAGACGGAGCCCAATCAGCCCCAGCATTTT.

V gene TRBV4-2 combines with J gene TRBJ1-5, with 12 bases matching TRBD1. J gave up 6 bases and V 6 bases, and 9 bases lay outside the gene matches. Germline V CDR1 and CDR2: LGHNA, YNFKEQ. The CDR3 runs 16 residues. CDR3: CASSYAGTGGSQPQHF. For the CDR3, the DNA is TGTGCCAGCAGTTACGCCGGGACAGGGGGCTCTCAGCCCCAGCATTTT.

The rearrangement uses TRBV3-1 (or the pseudogene TRBV3-2) and TRBJ2-6; perhaps TRBD2 as D (5 bases). The V and J ends lost 0 bases and 2 bases respectively, with 8 bases between them. Per germline, CDR1 LGHDT and CDR2 YNNKEL (reference sequence). CDR3 size: 16 residues. CDR3 DNA sequence: TGTGCCAGCAGCCAAGATCTCGGGGCTGGGGCCAACGTCCTGACTTTC. Its protein product is CASSQDLGAGANVLTF.

The V gene is TRBV6-5, the J gene TRBJ2-1, with a weak D call TRBD2 (6 bases). In germline, CDR1 is MNHEY, CDR2 SVGAGI. V was shortened by 5 bases and J by 10 bases, with 15 bases between the two germline ends. This CDR3 is 13 amino acids long. The CDR3 DNA follows: TGTGCCAGCAGTCACGGCGGGGTTGGGGAGCAGTTCTTC. Translation gives CASSHGGVGEQFF.

As for this clone: One junction end disagrees with the germline gene, perhaps due to a read error. The chain couples TRBV19 to TRBJ2-7; 7 positions match TRBD1. The CDR3 is 18 amino acids. Germline V gene sequence: CDR1 LNHDA, CDR2 SQIVND (reference sequence). In DNA, the CDR3 is TGTGCCAGTAGTAGGGACAGCCTAGGACCGGGACGCAGCTACGATCAGTACTTC. It translates to CASSRDSLGPGRSYDQYF.

V gene TRBV19 combines with J gene TRBJ2-7; D is ambiguous. CDR1 LNHDA and CDR2 SQIVND come from the germline V gene (reference sequence). This CDR3 is 11 amino acids long. V was cut by 4 bases and J by 4 bases, with 5 bases left in between. The CDR3 reads CASSTNYEQYF. The DNA for the CDR3 is TGTGCCAGTAGTACAAATTACGAGCAGTACTTC.

This sequence joins TRBV3-1 (or the pseudogene TRBV3-2) and TRBJ1-5, with TRBD1 as a possible D gene (6 bases). There are 15 residues in the CDR3. From germline, CDR1 is LGHDT and CDR2 YNNKEL (reference sequence). Trimming cost V 2 bases and J 7 bases, with 15 bases left between them. CDR3 sequence reads: CASSQKTGYGQPQHF. The CDR3 nucleotides read TGTGCCAGCAGCCAAAAAACAGGGTACGGGCAGCCCCAGCATTTT.